This TCR beta chain came from a study of blood T cells in healthy people across ages. Using a J-beta primer mix together with a sample-barcoded 5' primer, a second PCR was run for 7 to 11 cycles. One entry per CDR3 protein, called by TCRdb with MiXCR from the 5' RACE reads. This sample has about 970,000 distinct CDR3 sequences, with approximately 50% found just once. Between the trimmed V and J ends, which lost 7 bases and 6 bases, there was a span of 12 bases. This CDR3 region has 12 residues. Looked up from germline, CDR1 is SGDLS and CDR2 is YYNGEE. Each donor was a healthy Caucasian individual from Russia, aged about 6 to 95.

Sequencing was done on a sample of blood. The chain has TRBV9 and TRBJ2-3; D possibly corresponds to TRBD1 (5 bases). This TCR was sampled from a woman in her fifties or sixties in good health. In DNA form, the CDR3 reads TGTGCCAGCGGAAGGGGCGAGGATACGCAGTATTTT. This translates into CASGRGEDTQYF.